What follows are 20 T cell receptor beta chains derived from one specimen sequenced in a study of blood T cell repertoires in COVID-19. Profiling relied on immunoSEQ multiplex PCR, and the TCRdb table lists in-frame clones only, not all of them. The repertoire has about 270,000 clones, approximately 92% of them found once; the top ten carry just over 2.5%. Sequencing input: peripheral blood. All receptors derive from a person between 18 and 30 years old with COVID-19, enrolled during active disease.

The chain couples TRBV19 to TRBJ1-1; D unclear. Germline V CDR1 and CDR2: LNHDA, SQIVND (reference sequence). The germline V and J ends were trimmed by 6 bases and 1 base, with 15 bases remaining between them. The CDR3 covers 15 residues. The CDR3 loop reads CASRPTSTANTEAFF. As DNA, the CDR3 is TGTGCCAGTAGACCAACGTCGACTGCGAACACTGAAGCTTTCTTT.

The chain couples TRBV19 to TRBJ2-1; TRBD1 matches at 9 bases. Germline CDR1 reads LNHDA; CDR2 reads SQIVND (reference sequence). The CDR3 runs 16 residues. V trimming: 3 bases; J trimming: 10 bases; junction bases outside the gene matches: 13. CDR3: CASSIFWGQGALEQFF. CDR3 bases: TGTGCCAGTAGTATTTTTTGGGGACAGGGAGCGCTAGAGCAGTTCTTC.

V is TRBV7-2 and J is TRBJ2-3; 8 bases align to TRBD2. Unmatched junction bases numbered 4, after V lost 5 bases and J lost 0 bases. Germline V gives CDR1 SGHTA, CDR2 FQGNSA. This CDR3 is built from 15 residues. As DNA, the CDR3 is TGTGCCAGCAGCCTCTCTAGCGGGAGCACAGATACGCAGTATTTT. As protein: CASSLSSGSTDTQYF.

The table lists this clone with a count of one. The genes are TRBV20-1 and TRBJ2-7; 11 nucleotides match TRBD1. CDR1 is DFQATT, CDR2 SNEGSKA, per germline (reference sequence). The CDR3 consists of 11 residues. CDR3 coding DNA: TGCAGCGGGACAGGGGGTTTCGAGCAGTACTTC. Amino acid sequence: CSGTGGFEQYF.

The V gene is TRBV7-3, the J gene TRBJ2-1; 8 positions agree with TRBD2. Losses at the gene ends were 9 bases for V and 0 bases for J; bases not matched to a gene: 10. In germline, CDR1 is SGHTA, CDR2 FQGTGA. The CDR3 has 16 residues. The CDR3, as DNA: TGTGCCAGTAGGGGTCGCGGGAGGCTCTCCTACAATGAGCAGTTCTTC. This encodes CASRGRGRLSYNEQFF.

This clone turned up a few times. The CDR3 DNA reads TGTGCCAGCAGCCCCACGGGGGAGGGAGGGTACACCTTC. This translates into CASSPTGEGGYTF. V and J are TRBV11-2 and TRBJ1-2; weak D call: TRBD1 (5 bases). CDR1 is SGHAT, CDR2 FQNNGV, per germline. V lost 5 bases and J 11 bases, leaving 18 bases between the germline ends. The CDR3 covers 13 residues.

This clone came up once. This chain connects TRBV11-2 to TRBJ2-7; TRBD2 is a possible D gene (5 bases). The V end lost 1 base, the J end lost 6 bases, and 13 bases lay between the germline ends. From germline, CDR1 is SGHAT and CDR2 FQNNGV. The CDR3 sequence is 14 residues long. The CDR3 here is CASSLGASLGEQYF. CDR3 DNA: TGTGCCAGCAGCTTAGGGGCTAGCCTAGGCGAGCAGTACTTC.

The chain links TRBV24-1 to TRBJ2-3; D gene unclear. V gave up 4 bases and J gave up 6 bases, with 16 bases separating them. The CDR3 length is 15 residues. Germline V CDR1 and CDR2: KGHDR, SFDVKD. This CDR3 is CATSDPLKAPDTQYF. The CDR3 region has the DNA TGTGCCACCAGTGACCCCTTAAAAGCGCCCGATACGCAGTATTTT.

This clone was detected only once. The chain has TRBV25-1 and TRBJ2-7; 7 bases are shared with TRBD2. Looked up from germline, CDR1 is MGHDK and CDR2 is SYGVNS. Trimming at V came to 2 bases and at J to 0 bases, leaving 4 bases not matched to a gene. The CDR3 is 15 amino acids. CDR3 protein: CASSETASGSYEQYF. CDR3 sequence (DNA): TGTGCCAGCAGTGAAACCGCTAGCGGCTCCTACGAGCAGTACTTC.

This chain joins TRBV5-1 and TRBJ2-1, with D possibly being TRBD2 (5 bases). The CDR3 spans 11 residues. The germline CDR1 and CDR2 sequences are SGHRS and YFSETQ. V gave up 3 bases and J gave up 9 bases, with 7 bases separating them. The CDR3 bases are TGCGCCAGCAGCTCGACTACTGAGCAGTTCTTC. It encodes CASSSTTEQFF.

J is TRBJ2-7 and V is TRBV19; D perhaps matches TRBD2 (6 bases). Germline-derived CDR1 and CDR2 are LNHDA and SQIVND (reference sequence). V lost 3 bases to trimming and J lost 3 bases, with 12 bases between them. The CDR3 covers 14 residues. In DNA, the CDR3 is TGTGCCAGTAGTATCGCATGGGGGGACTACGAGCAGTACTTC. It yields the protein CASSIAWGDYEQYF.

The chain combines TRBV30 with TRBJ2-7; the D gene is possibly TRBD1 (5 bases). This CDR3 is built from 12 residues. Between the trimmed V and J ends, which lost 7 bases and 6 bases, there was a span of 16 bases. The germline V gene encodes CDR1 GTSNPN and CDR2 SVGIG (reference sequence). CDR3 amino acids: CASSDSSTEQYF. CDR3 coding DNA: TGTGCCTCAAGTGACAGTAGTACCGAGCAGTACTTC.

J is TRBJ2-7 and V is TRBV19, with 8 positions matching TRBD2. Germline trimming cut 2 bases from V and 6 bases from J; bases unmatched to any gene: 6. This CDR3 comprises 14 residues. Germline values: CDR1 LNHDA, CDR2 SQIVND (reference sequence). CDR3 loop: CASSILAGNSEQYF. CDR3 DNA: TGTGCCAGTAGTATACTAGCGGGTAACTCCGAGCAGTACTTC.

In its sample, this clone was seen once. The chain is built from TRBV27 and TRBJ2-3, with 7 bases that match TRBD2. Germline assignment: CDR1 MNHEY and CDR2 SMNVEV (reference sequence). This CDR3 has 13 residues. Trimming cost V 6 bases and J 7 bases; bases outside gene matches: 7. CDR3 coding DNA: TGTGCCAGCAGCCAGCGGGGCACCAATACGCAGTATTTT. This encodes CASSQRGTNTQYF.

The V call is TRBV24-1, the J call TRBJ2-5; 9 nucleotides agree with TRBD1. The V gene end was trimmed by 4 bases and the J gene end by 5 bases; junction bases not matched to a gene: 19. Germline CDR1 and CDR2: KGHDR and SFDVKD. The CDR3 sequence is 19 residues long. The CDR3 DNA is TGTGCCACCAGTGACCTACATGAAGCGGCGGGACAGGGAGTGGAGACCCAGTACTTC. It yields the protein CATSDLHEAAGQGVETQYF.

The chain links TRBV11-2 to TRBJ2-7; D is perhaps TRBD2 (5 bases). V was trimmed by 11 bases and J by 1 base, leaving 18 bases between them. The CDR3 spans 14 residues. Looked up from germline, CDR1 is SGHAT and CDR2 is FQNNGV. The CDR3 nucleotides are TGTGCCTCCCGGGGTACGGACCAATCCTACGAGCAGTACTTC. Protein sequence: CASRGTDQSYEQYF.

This chain uses TRBV19 with TRBJ2-3; D gene uncertain. The CDR3 totals 12 residues. V lost 6 bases, J lost 0 bases, and 4 bases lay in between. Germline V gene data show CDR1 as LNHDA and CDR2 as SQIVND (reference sequence). CDR3 DNA sequence: TGTGCCAGTAGCCTGAGCACAGATACGCAGTATTTT. It translates to CASSLSTDTQYF.

The rearrangement links TRBV10-3 to TRBJ1-1; TRBD1 might be the D (5 bases). Between the trimmed V and J ends, which lost 10 bases and 8 bases, there was a span of 14 bases. Germline-derived CDR1 and CDR2 are ENHRY and SYGVKD. There are 11 residues in the CDR3. CDR3 residues: CATSPGVEAFF. The CDR3 DNA follows: TGTGCCACCTCGCCGGGGGTAGAAGCTTTCTTT.

This chain connects TRBV21-1 to TRBJ1-5; the table's D call, TRBD1, was not checked against the DNA. TRBV21-1 is a recognized pseudogene. The CDR3 spans 20 residues. In DNA, the CDR3 is TGTGCCAGCAGCAAAGGAGGGACAGGGGGGCGAATCGGGAGCAATCAGCCCCAGCATTTT. This sequence encodes CASSKGGTGGRIGSNQPQHF.

The rearrangement links TRBV7-2 to TRBJ2-1; D unresolved. The CDR3 runs 13 residues. CDR1 and CDR2 (germline): SGHTA, FQGNSA. Trimming took off 5 bases at V and 7 bases at J, with 12 bases between the two ends. The CDR3 loop reads CASSPPLRNEQFF. As DNA, the CDR3 is TGTGCCAGCAGCCCCCCCCTGCGGAATGAGCAGTTCTTC.